This T cell receptor beta chain was identified during a study of T cells in localized non-small cell lung cancer. By sample share, this clone is large. Using immunoSEQ multiplex PCR, the repertoire was profiled, and TCRdb retains in-frame clones only, with some absent. The table shows about 2,400 clones, with 30% to 40% occurring only once. V lost 6 bases and J lost 3, with 8 bases in between. CDR3 length: 12 amino acids. The source material was normal lung tissue next to the tumor, sampled before any cancer treatment. This rearrangement joins TRBV6-7 to TRBJ1-1; TRBD1 is a possible D gene (6 bases). TRBV6-7 is an open reading frame whose function is uncertain. This sequence was found in a man aged 40 to 70 with stage II lung adenocarcinoma. The CDR3 reads CASSYRDTEAFF. The CDR3, as DNA: TGTGCCAGCAGCTACAGGGACACTGAAGCTTTCTTT.